The 20 T cell receptor beta chains in this list originate from one sample, sequenced in a study of cytomegalovirus exposure and HLA in healthy donors. In the PCR, 60 Vbeta and 13 Jbeta primers were used. Sequencing used immunoSEQ multiplex PCR; TCRdb keeps in-frame clones, though not all of them. Of 100,000 to 150,000 clones listed, roughly 80% are singletons. What was sequenced was PBMCs. These receptors were obtained from a boy younger than 18 in good health and CMV-seronegative.

The chain links TRBV27 to TRBJ1-5; possible D gene TRBD1, 6 bases. CDR1 and CDR2 (germline): MNHEY, SMNVEV (reference sequence). Between the trimmed V and J ends, which lost 7 bases and 4 bases, there was a span of 14 bases. The CDR3 runs 14 residues. In nucleotides, the CDR3 is TGTGCCAGCATGCCGGGGGGCAGGAATCAGCCCCAGCATTTT. It translates to CASMPGGRNQPQHF.

The chain employs TRBV6-1 and TRBJ2-3; possibly TRBD1 for D (6 bases). V shed 8 bases and J shed 4 bases, with 13 bases lying between them. Germline CDR1 is MNHNS and CDR2 is SASEGT. The CDR3 spans 13 residues. The CDR3 DNA follows: TGTGCCAGCCTTTTGGCAGGGGCAGATACGCAGTATTTT. Its translation is CASLLAGADTQYF.

This rearrangement joins TRBV7-9 to TRBJ2-1; 12 positions match TRBD2. This CDR3 region has 15 residues. The junction had 4 bases not matched to a gene; V was cut back by 4 bases and J by 6 bases. CDR1 and CDR2 from the germline V gene are SEHNR and FQNEAQ (reference sequence). The CDR3 nucleotides read TGTGCCAGCAGCTCCTTACTAGCGGGAGGCAATGAGCAGTTCTTC. As protein: CASSSLLAGGNEQFF.

For this clone: The junction differs from germline at one of its ends, possibly a read error. The rearrangement links TRBV7-9 to TRBJ2-7; 12 bases map to TRBD2. The CDR3 sequence is 14 residues long. Germline V gene sequence: CDR1 SEHNR, CDR2 FQNEAQ (reference sequence). CDR3 sequence reads: CSSRRLAGAYEQYF. CDR3 nucleotides: TGTTCCAGCAGGCGACTAGCGGGAGCCTACGAGCAGTACTTC.

This chain connects TRBV13 to TRBJ1-1, with 7 bases matching TRBD1. The CDR3 length is 14 residues. Germline-derived CDR1 and CDR2 are PRHDT and FYEKMQ (reference sequence). Trimming at V came to 0 bases and at J to 3 bases, leaving 1 base not matched to a gene. In DNA, the CDR3 is TGTGCCAGCAGCTTAGGGACAGGGTACACTGAAGCTTTCTTT. It is translated as CASSLGTGYTEAFF.

This clone was seen a handful of times. CDR3 nucleotide sequence: TGTGCCAGCAGTTACCAACTAGCGAGCGCCGGGGAGCTGTTTTTT. Protein sequence: CASSYQLASAGELFF. This rearrangement joins TRBV6-6 to TRBJ2-2, with 7 positions matching TRBD2. V shed 2 bases, J shed 6 bases, and the junction held 6 bases outside the gene matches. The germline V gene has CDR1 MNHNY and CDR2 SVGAGI (reference sequence). The length of the CDR3 is 15 residues.

This clone was counted a few times. This rearrangement joins TRBV6-6 to TRBJ2-1; 9 nucleotides agree with TRBD2. The CDR3 has 16 residues. Per the germline V gene, CDR1 is MNHNY and CDR2 is SVGAGI (reference sequence). The junction had 11 bases not matched to a gene; V was cut back by 5 bases and J by 6 bases. CDR3 protein: CASSPPAGGPVNEQFF. CDR3 nucleotides: TGTGCCAGCAGTCCTCCGGCGGGAGGGCCTGTCAATGAGCAGTTCTTC.

The chain is built from TRBV5-5 and TRBJ2-2, with TRBD2 matching over 7 bases. The CDR3 sequence is 12 residues long. CDR1 and CDR2 from the germline V gene are SGHKS and YYEKEE (reference sequence). V trimming: 4 bases; J trimming: 7 bases; junction bases outside the gene matches: 1. CDR3 in amino acids: CASSRGVGELFF. The CDR3 DNA reads as TGTGCCAGCAGCCGGGGGGTCGGGGAGCTGTTTTTT. Complete variable domain (other parts from reference TRBV5-5 and TRBJ2-2): DAGVTQSPTHLIKTRGQQVTLRCSPISGHKSVSWYQQVLGQGPQFIFQYYEKEERGRGNFPDRFSARQFPNYSSELNVNALLLGDSALYLCASSRGVGELFFGEGSRLTVL.

As for this clone: Other DNA sequences from this sample encode an identical CDR3 as well. This chain joins TRBV5-4 and TRBJ1-1, with D perhaps TRBD1 (5 bases). V was trimmed by 2 bases and J by 4 bases, leaving 9 bases between them. The CDR3 totals 13 residues. Germline values: CDR1 SGHNT, CDR2 YYREEE (reference sequence). The CDR3, as DNA: TGTGCCAGCAGCTTAAGGGGAGGCACTGAAGCTTTCTTT. Protein product: CASSLRGGTEAFF.

A few counts support this clone. This chain joins TRBV5-4 and TRBJ2-7; 8 bases map to TRBD1. The V and J ends lost 0 bases and 0 bases, in that order; junction bases with no gene match: 5. Germline V gene data show CDR1 as SGHNT and CDR2 as YYREEE (reference sequence). The CDR3 has 16 residues. The CDR3 nucleotides read TGTGCCAGCAGCTTGGTACAGGGGGTCAGCTCCTACGAGCAGTACTTC. Translated: CASSLVQGVSSYEQYF.

The J gene is TRBJ2-4, the V gene TRBV10-3; D might be TRBD1 (6 bases). There are 12 residues in the CDR3. CDR1 ENHRY and CDR2 SYGVKD come from the germline V gene. The ends were cut back, 2 bases at V and 8 bases at J, with 7 bases in the middle. The CDR3 bases are TGTGCCATCAGTGAGCCAGGGGACATTCAGTACTTC. This encodes CAISEPGDIQYF.

The chain joins TRBV21-1 to TRBJ1-2. TRBV21-1 is listed as a pseudogene. The CDR3 length is 14 residues. CDR3: CASSKPVRSHGYTF. The CDR3 nucleotides are TGTGCCAGCAGCAAGCCGGTCCGAAGCCATGGCTACACCTTC.

The chain carries TRBV15 and TRBJ2-5; perhaps TRBD1 as D (5 bases). The V gene's germline CDR1 is LNHNV and CDR2 YYDKDF (reference sequence). The CDR3 length is 12 residues. The ends were cut back, 5 bases at V and 5 bases at J, with 9 bases in the middle. CDR3 sequence reads: CATSPPGETQYF. Written as DNA, the CDR3 is TGTGCCACCAGCCCTCCAGGGGAGACCCAGTACTTC.

This sequence joins TRBV27 and TRBJ1-1, with no clear D. The CDR3 has 15 residues. V shed 6 bases and J shed 4 bases, with 18 bases lying between them. Germline V lookup: CDR1 MNHEY, CDR2 SMNVEV (reference sequence). The CDR3 bases are TGTGCCAGCAGGGCCTGGGAGCGGGCCAGCACTGAAGCTTTCTTT. Translated, it gives CASRAWERASTEAFF.

The chain joins TRBV19 to TRBJ1-1; no clear D gene. The CDR3 length is 13 residues. Germline values: CDR1 LNHDA, CDR2 SQIVND (reference sequence). V shed 4 bases and J shed 4 bases, with 10 bases lying between them. The CDR3 is CASSSGGLTEAFF. The DNA for the CDR3 is TGTGCCAGTAGTAGCGGCGGCCTCACTGAAGCTTTCTTT.

The chain recombines TRBV9 with TRBJ2-4; a possible D gene is TRBD2 (6 bases). Germline V gene lookup returns CDR1 SGDLS and CDR2 YYNGEE. The length of the CDR3 is 17 residues. V was trimmed by 0 bases and J by 6 bases, leaving 19 bases between them. As DNA, the CDR3 is TGTGCCAGCAGCGTAGAGGCCCTGGGTTTGGGGGGAAACATTCAGTACTTC. This gives the protein CASSVEALGLGGNIQYF.

The chain combines TRBV5-4 with TRBJ2-6, with 7 positions matching TRBD1. J was trimmed by 4 bases and V by 4 bases; bases with no gene match: 2. The V gene's germline CDR1 is SGHNT and CDR2 YYREEE (reference sequence). This CDR3 has 14 amino acids. The CDR3 here is CASSPGQGANVLTF. The CDR3 DNA follows: TGTGCCAGCAGCCCGGGACAGGGGGCCAACGTCCTGACTTTC.

The chain combines TRBV13 with TRBJ2-2, with TRBD1 matching over 7 bases. The trim removed 3 bases at V and 5 bases at J, leaving 3 bases unmatched. Per the germline V gene, CDR1 is PRHDT and CDR2 is FYEKMQ (reference sequence). The CDR3 spans 14 residues. The chain's CDR3 is CASSLGQLTGELFF. For the CDR3, the DNA is TGTGCCAGCAGCTTGGGACAGCTAACCGGGGAGCTGTTTTTT.

V and J are TRBV5-1 and TRBJ1-2, with D unresolved. Trimming stripped 4 bases from V and 8 bases from J, with 27 bases between. The CDR3 is made up of 17 amino acids. The germline V gene encodes CDR1 SGHRS and CDR2 YFSETQ. The chain's CDR3 is CASSVVYRSEVPGGYTF. CDR3 DNA sequence: TGCGCCAGCAGCGTGGTTTATCGGTCCGAGGTTCCCGGCGGCTACACCTTC.

This chain links TRBV30 with TRBJ2-5; TRBD2 is a possible D gene (5 bases). The CDR3 consists of 15 residues. V lost 1 base and J 2 bases, leaving 14 bases between the germline ends. Germline loops: CDR1 GTSNPN, CDR2 SVGIG (reference sequence). The CDR3: CAWSARGGLQETQYF. The CDR3 region has the DNA TGTGCCTGGAGTGCTCGGGGTGGGCTACAAGAGACCCAGTACTTC.